This TCR beta chain was documented in a study of radiotherapy plus CTLA-4 blockade in lung cancer. The length of the CDR3 is 12 residues. Trimming pared 4 bases from V and 0 bases from J, leaving 6 bases between. In germline, CDR1 is GTSNPN, CDR2 SVGIG (reference sequence). Focal radiation plus CTLA-4 blockade with ipilimumab was administered to patients who had chemo-refractory metastatic non-small-cell lung cancer. Sequencing used immunoSEQ multiplex PCR; TCRdb keeps in-frame clones, though not all of them. The sample shows 35,000 to 45,000 clones, around 77% of them seen only once. The clonotype comes from a human donor with non-small cell lung cancer who had stable disease on radiotherapy plus ipilimumab. The rearrangement joins TRBV30 to TRBJ1-2; possibly TRBD1 for D (5 bases). This specimen was peripheral blood, taken from a patient treated with radiotherapy plus ipilimumab. CDR3 residues: CAWKTANYGYTF. Here the CDR3 DNA reads TGTGCCTGGAAGACAGCTAACTATGGCTACACCTTC.